This T cell receptor (beta chain) derives from a study of metastatic and nonmetastatic thyroid tumors. Study background: Repertoires from blood and tumor or nodule tissue of malignant and benign thyroid patients were compared. Study outcomes and limitations: Significantly higher TCR beta diversity was reportedly seen in malignant thyroid tumors than benign nodules, in blood and tumor.

Comment on this clone: Its cognate antigen is unknown.

The CDR3 is 13 residues long. Trimming took off 11 bases at V and 0 bases at J, with 11 bases between the two ends. Germline V gene sequence: CDR1 MNHNS, CDR2 SASEGT. Per the study methods: Variation in CDR3 across clinicopathological groups served as the basis for constructing a distant-metastasis classifier in papillary thyroid cancer. TCRdb ran MiXCR on the PCR reads. The V and J calls here are based on TCRdb, not the publication. The sample contains tens of thousands of clones, around 30% of which appear only once. Among the patients, none had received any treatment before thyroid surgery. The sequenced sample was blood. The sequence derives from a female donor with papillary thyroid cancer or a benign thyroid nodule (not recorded which). Some clones in this sample may be carry-over from other donors' samples. The V and J genes are TRBV6-1 and TRBJ1-3, with a tentative D call TRBD1 (5 bases). The CDR3 region has the DNA TGTGCCGGCCGACAGAGCTCTGGAAACACCATATATTTT. Its translation is CAGRQSSGNTIYF.